The 31 T cell receptor beta chains listed next were all sequenced from one sample in a study of blood T cell repertoires in COVID-19. The repertoire was sequenced with immunoSEQ multiplex PCR; TCRdb's copy has only in-frame clones and lacks some. This table holds under 95,000 clones, 70% to 80% found once. What was sequenced was peripheral blood. These TCRs come from a man aged 50 to 59 with active or convalescent COVID-19.

The chain recombines TRBV9 with TRBJ2-3; 7 bases are shared with TRBD1. V lost 0 bases and J lost 2; bases outside the gene matches: 3. Looked up from germline, CDR1 is SGDLS and CDR2 is YYNGEE. The CDR3 is 15 amino acids. CDR3 sequence: CASSVEGGTTDTQYF. The CDR3 bases are TGTGCCAGCAGCGTAGAAGGGGGCACCACAGATACGCAGTATTTT. Drawing the rest from reference TRBV9 and TRBJ2-3, the complete variable domain is DSGVTQTPKHLITATGQRVTLRCSPRSGDLSVYWYQQSLDQGLQFLIQYYNGEERAKGNILERFSAQQFPDLHSELNLSSLELGDSALYFCASSVEGGTTDTQYFGPGTRLTVL.

Here the CDR3 reads CASRAGGLAQYF. The CDR3 region has the DNA TGTGCCAGCAGAGCAGGCGGACTAGCGCAGTATTTT. This sequence joins TRBV12-3 or TRBV12-4 and TRBJ2-3; TRBD2 matches at 7 bases. V shed 6 bases and J 10 bases; nucleotides not matched to a gene: 7. This CDR3 has 12 amino acids.

The gene calls are TRBV9 and TRBJ1-5; D may be TRBD1 (6 bases). Germline V gene data show CDR1 as SGDLS and CDR2 as YYNGEE. V was clipped by 3 bases and J by 0 bases, with 10 bases between them. This CDR3 has 15 residues. The CDR3 sequence: CASSEGVSSNQPQHF. The CDR3 bases are TGTGCCAGCAGCGAGGGGGTCTCTAGCAATCAGCCCCAGCATTTT.

This clone was detected only a few times. The chain recombines TRBV12-5 with TRBJ2-5, with TRBD2 matching over 8 bases. This CDR3 contains 16 residues. Germline CDR1 is LGHNT and CDR2 is FRNRAP. V lost 1 base, J lost 5 bases, and 9 bases stayed unmatched. This CDR3 reads CASGLGLGLGEETQYF. In DNA form, the CDR3 reads TGTGCTAGTGGTTTGGGACTGGGACTAGGGGAGGAGACCCAGTACTTC.

The chain joins TRBV5-1 to TRBJ1-6; 8 nucleotides align to TRBD1. This CDR3 region has 14 residues. CDR1 and CDR2 (germline): SGHRS, YFSETQ. V dropped 3 bases and J dropped 7; count of bases not matched to a gene: 3. CDR3 loop: CASSSDRENSPLHF. In nucleotides, the CDR3 is TGCGCCAGCAGCTCGGACAGGGAGAATTCACCCCTCCACTTT.

About this clone: It is unclear where the CDR3 begins or ends on the DNA, so no DNA is shown, and the CDR3 is as TCRdb lists it. The genes are TRBV23-1 and TRBJ2-2; the listed D gene, TRBD2, was not tested against the DNA. TRBV23-1 is known as an ORF, though its function is uncertain. From its first to its last residue, the CDR3 has 16 amino acids. CDR3 sequence reads: CASTIGGRGTPGSCFF.

This chain uses TRBV30 with TRBJ1-4; D remains ambiguous. Germline CDR1 GTSNPN, CDR2 SVGIG (reference sequence). The germline V and J ends were trimmed by 2 bases and 8 bases, with 18 bases remaining between them. CDR3 length: 15 residues. The DNA of the CDR3 is TGTGCCTGGAGTCCTCAGGTGCGGGGTGGGGAAAAACTGTTTTTT. Encoded protein: CAWSPQVRGGEKLFF.

This clone was detected only once. The gene calls are TRBV7-2 and TRBJ2-1; D perhaps matches TRBD2 (5 bases). V lost 2 bases, J lost 0 bases, and 20 bases lay in between. The CDR3 runs 19 residues. The germline V gene has CDR1 SGHTA and CDR2 FQGNSA. DNA of the CDR3: TGTGCCAGCAGCTTAAGTTTCGGTGAGGGCCCCCGCTCCTACAATGAGCAGTTCTTC. Translation: CASSLSFGEGPRSYNEQFF.

The V and J genes are TRBV9 and TRBJ2-2; 9 bases line up with TRBD2. The V and J ends lost 0 bases and 3 bases, in that order; junction bases with no gene match: 3. Looked up from germline, CDR1 is SGDLS and CDR2 is YYNGEE. The CDR3 spans 16 residues. This CDR3 reads CASSVAPSGDTGELFF. DNA of the CDR3: TGTGCCAGCAGCGTAGCTCCTAGCGGGGACACCGGGGAGCTGTTTTTT.

The chain recombines TRBV12-3 or TRBV12-4 with TRBJ1-2, with D possibly matching TRBD1 (6 bases). The CDR3 length is 13 residues. V lost 7 bases and J lost 6, with 15 bases in between. DNA of the CDR3: TGTGCCAGCACCCGGGGCCAGGGGAATGGCTACACCTTC. This encodes CASTRGQGNGYTF.

The rearrangement joins TRBV7-3 to TRBJ2-5; 8 bases are shared with TRBD1. The V and J ends lost 6 bases and 5 bases, in that order; junction bases with no gene match: 5. The CDR3 is 13 residues long. Per germline, CDR1 SGHTA and CDR2 FQGTGA. This CDR3 reads CASSSQGAETQYF. CDR3 coding DNA: TGTGCCAGCAGTTCTCAGGGGGCGGAGACCCAGTACTTC.

The rearrangement links TRBV5-6 to TRBJ1-6; D call uncertain. The V gene lost 0 bases and the J gene lost 10 bases, with 11 bases spanning the gap. The CDR3 consists of 14 residues. Germline V gives CDR1 SGHDT, CDR2 YYEEEE. The CDR3 spells CASSLGREPSPLHF. CDR3 sequence (DNA): TGTGCCAGCAGCTTGGGTCGGGAACCCTCACCCCTCCACTTT. Using reference TRBV5-6 and TRBJ1-6 for the parts outside the CDR3, the full variable domain is DAGVTQSPTHLIKTRGQQVTLRCSPKSGHDTVSWYQQALGQGPQFIFQYYEEEERQRGNFPDRFSGHQFPNYSSELNVNALLLGDSALYLCASSLGREPSPLHFGNGTRLTVT.

V gene TRBV20-1 combines with J gene TRBJ2-5, with TRBD1 identical over 8 bases. Germline V CDR1 and CDR2: DFQATT, SNEGSKA (reference sequence). J lost 2 bases, V lost 3 bases, and 5 bases had no gene match. The CDR3 runs to 14 residues. CDR3 loop: CSASGQGAQETQYF. The DNA of the CDR3 is TGCAGTGCTAGTGGGCAGGGGGCGCAAGAGACCCAGTACTTC.

A note on this clone: Other DNA variants within this sample encode the same CDR3. J is TRBJ1-2 and V is TRBV12-3 or TRBV12-4, with a tentative D call TRBD1 (6 bases). The CDR3 is 13 residues long. Trimming pared 3 bases from V and 2 bases from J, leaving 7 bases between. CDR3 sequence reads: CASSFGQNYGYTF. The DNA for the CDR3 is TGTGCCAGCAGTTTTGGACAGAACTATGGCTACACCTTC.

The rearrangement joins TRBV3-1 (or the pseudogene TRBV3-2) to TRBJ1-6; D is ambiguous. The CDR3 sequence is 13 residues long. Germline V CDR1 and CDR2: LGHDT, YNNKEL (reference sequence). The V end was cut by 11 bases, the J end by 7 bases, with 15 bases between. The CDR3 DNA follows: TGTGCCGGCTTATCTTGGCGGAATTCACCCCTCCACTTT. Its protein is CAGLSWRNSPLHF.

This chain connects TRBV5-5 to TRBJ1-1, with 8 bases fitting TRBD1. In germline, CDR1 is SGHKS, CDR2 YYEKEE (reference sequence). CDR3 length: 14 residues. With V trimmed by 2 bases and J by 5 bases, 5 bases remained unmatched. CDR3 amino acids: CASSFTGGKTEAFF. The CDR3 DNA reads TGTGCCAGCAGCTTTACAGGGGGAAAAACTGAAGCTTTCTTT.

The chain has TRBV6-5 and TRBJ2-1; tentatively, D is TRBD1 (5 bases). The germline V and J ends were trimmed by 10 bases and 3 bases, with 10 bases remaining between them. The CDR3 covers 12 residues. Germline V gene lookup returns CDR1 MNHEY and CDR2 SVGAGI. CDR3 coding DNA: TGTGCCACAACTACAGGCTACAATGAGCAGTTCTTC. The encoded protein is CATTTGYNEQFF.

The gene calls are TRBV10-2 and TRBJ2-5; 13 positions match TRBD2. J was trimmed by 5 bases and V by 0 bases; bases with no gene match: 6. The V gene's germline CDR1 is WSHSY and CDR2 SAAADI. The CDR3 covers 17 residues. CDR3 loop: CASSESFTSGGVETQYF. The CDR3 DNA sequence: TGCGCCAGCAGTGAGTCGTTCACTAGCGGGGGGGTGGAGACCCAGTACTTC.

V and J are TRBV25-1 and TRBJ2-2; TRBD1 aligns across 8 bases. The CDR3 extends over 13 amino acids. The J segment lost 4 bases and the V segment lost 8 bases, leaving 3 bases of the junction unmatched. The germline V gene has CDR1 MGHDK and CDR2 SYGVNS. CDR3 amino acids: CASSGTGTGELFF. CDR3 bases: TGTGCCAGCTCCGGGACAGGCACCGGGGAGCTGTTTTTT.

The chain carries TRBV7-2 and TRBJ2-2; 11 bases line up with TRBD2. Per germline, CDR1 SGHTA and CDR2 FQGNSA. With 6 bases clipped from V and 4 bases from J, the junction kept 4 bases outside the gene matches. This CDR3 has 15 amino acids. As DNA, the CDR3 is TGTGCCAGCAGAGGACTAGCGGGTTTCACCGGGGAGCTGTTTTTT. This gives the protein CASRGLAGFTGELFF.

CDR3 bases: TGTGCCACCAGCGGATCGACAGGGTTCACCGGGGAGCTGTTTTTT. Translation gives CATSGSTGFTGELFF. This chain uses TRBV15 with TRBJ2-2; 7 positions match TRBD1. The CDR3 is made up of 15 amino acids. Germline V gene lookup returns CDR1 LNHNV and CDR2 YYDKDF (reference sequence). J lost 4 bases, V lost 5 bases, and 7 bases had no gene match. The whole variable domain, remainder taken from reference TRBV15 and TRBJ2-2, is DAMVIQNPRYQVTQFGKPVTLSCSQTLNHNVMYWYQQKSSQAPKLLFHYYDKDFNNEADTPDNFQSRRPNTSFCFLDIRSPGLGDTAMYLCATSGSTGFTGELFFGEGSRLTVL.

The rearrangement links TRBV27 to TRBJ1-2; D remains ambiguous. CDR3 length: 13 residues. Germline loops: CDR1 MNHEY, CDR2 SMNVEV (reference sequence). The V gene lost 6 bases and the J gene lost 8 bases, with 16 bases spanning the gap. CDR3 in amino acids: CASRPTAVGGYTF. The CDR3 nucleotides are TGTGCCAGCAGACCGACGGCGGTAGGAGGCTACACCTTC.

This clone was seen a single time. The chain links TRBV10-3 to TRBJ2-3; TRBD2 matches 9 bases. The CDR3 loop spans 15 amino acids. Germline V CDR1 and CDR2: ENHRY, SYGVKD. The J segment lost 4 bases and the V segment lost 3 bases, leaving 5 bases of the junction unmatched. CDR3 in DNA: TGTGCCATCAGTGAATCGCGGGGGGGGGCAGATACGCAGTATTTT. Translated, it gives CAISESRGGADTQYF.

The chain employs TRBV11-3 and TRBJ2-5, with 15 bases that match TRBD2. V lost 5 bases and J lost 4; bases outside the gene matches: 5. This CDR3 contains 16 residues. Germline assignment: CDR1 SGHNT and CDR2 YENEEA. The CDR3 DNA reads TGTGCCAGCAGCAAGGGACTAGCGGGGGGCGGAGAGACCCAGTACTTC. Its translation: CASSKGLAGGGETQYF.

The J gene is TRBJ2-3, the V gene TRBV24-1; the match to TRBD2 covers 8 bases. The junction had 5 bases not matched to a gene; V was cut back by 4 bases and J by 3 bases. The V gene's germline CDR1 is KGHDR and CDR2 SFDVKD. This CDR3 contains 15 residues. As DNA, the CDR3 is TGTGCCACCAGTGACTCGGGACTAGGGACAGATACGCAGTATTTT. It is translated as CATSDSGLGTDTQYF.

This chain connects TRBV24-1 to TRBJ1-1; 8 bases match TRBD1. With 4 bases clipped from V and 4 bases from J, the junction kept 7 bases outside the gene matches. CDR1 and CDR2 (germline): KGHDR, SFDVKD. CDR3 length: 15 amino acids. CDR3 bases: TGTGCCACCAGTGACCCACAGGGGGGGGGCACTGAAGCTTTCTTT. Translated, it gives CATSDPQGGGTEAFF.

This clone was seen a handful of times. The rearrangement joins TRBV6-5 to TRBJ1-2, with 9 bases lining up with TRBD1. CDR3 size: 16 residues. Germline V gene lookup returns CDR1 MNHEY and CDR2 SVGAGI. Trimming removed 0 bases from V and 3 bases from J; junction bases left unmatched: 5. DNA of the CDR3: TGTGCCAGCAGTTACTCGGGACAGGGTGGAGACTATGGCTACACCTTC. Its translation is CASSYSGQGGDYGYTF.

The chain employs TRBV2 and TRBJ2-7, with 8 bases matching TRBD1. V gave up 3 bases and J gave up 5 bases; unmatched junction bases: 9. The germline V gene has CDR1 SNHLY and CDR2 FYNNEI. The CDR3 is 15 residues long. The CDR3 is CASSDRRTGYHEQYF. The CDR3, as DNA: TGTGCCAGCAGTGATCGGCGGACAGGGTACCACGAGCAGTACTTC.

V gene TRBV3-1 (or the pseudogene TRBV3-2) combines with J gene TRBJ1-1; no definite D call. This CDR3 region has 13 residues. V was clipped by 3 bases and J by 5 bases, with 10 bases between them. Germline V lookup: CDR1 LGHDT, CDR2 YNNKEL (reference sequence). CDR3 sequence: CASSQSVRTEAFF. The CDR3 DNA reads TGTGCCAGCAGCCAGAGCGTAAGGACTGAAGCTTTCTTT.

The rearrangement links TRBV6-5 to TRBJ1-2; 7 nucleotides align to TRBD1. The CDR3 has 15 residues. Unmatched junction bases numbered 8, after V lost 5 bases and J lost 2 bases. Looked up from germline, CDR1 is MNHEY and CDR2 is SVGAGI. CDR3 protein: CASSPRRQGNYGYTF. DNA of the CDR3: TGTGCCAGCAGTCCTCGACGACAGGGCAACTATGGCTACACCTTC.

The V and J genes are TRBV7-8 and TRBJ2-1, with D perhaps matching TRBD2 (7 bases). The germline CDR1 and CDR2 sequences are SGHVS and FQNEAQ. CDR3 size: 15 residues. The V gene lost 0 bases and the J gene lost 7 bases, with 13 bases spanning the gap. The CDR3 is CASSLAGGPWNEQFF. CDR3 DNA: TGTGCCAGCAGCTTAGCGGGGGGGCCGTGGAATGAGCAGTTCTTC.